This is a list of T cell receptor beta chains from one sample in a study of CD8+CD57+ T cells in acquired aplastic anemia. TCRdb re-called the reads with MiXCR, one entry per CDR3 protein. Of under 40,000 distinct CDR3 sequences in the sample, 76% were seen once. Sequencing was carried out using sorted CD4+, CD8+, or CD8+CD57+ T cells (not recorded which) from PBMCs. All receptors derive from a human donor in good health, serving as a control. The CDR3 runs from the conserved cysteine through the conserved F or W. A D gene is named only where the DNA matches it firmly. Clone size appears in some rows only: once, few, many, or a class for an expanded clone.

size: .
D: .
V: TRBV19
J: TRBJ1-6
DNA: TGTGCCAGTAGTATAGGTGGGGGCGATTTGTATTCACCCCTCCACTTT
CDR3: CASSIGGGDLYSPLHF

size: medium-sized
D: TRBD2
V: TRBV6-1
J: TRBJ2-5
DNA: TGTGCCAGCAGTGCTAGCGGGGGGTCTTTTGCGGACCAGTACTTC
CDR3: CASSASGGSFADQYF

size: .
D: TRBD1
V: TRBV11-1
J: TRBJ1-1
DNA: TGTGCCAGCAGCTTAGGAGACCAGGGGGAGGGCACTGAAGCTTTCTTT
CDR3: CASSLGDQGEGTEAFF

size: .
D: TRBD1
V: TRBV19
J: TRBJ2-7
DNA: TGTGCCAGTAGTCAACAGGGGGGCGTCGAGCAGTACTTC
CDR3: CASSQQGGVEQYF

size: few
D: TRBD1
V: TRBV2
J: TRBJ1-6
DNA: TGTGCCAGCAGCGAAGACAGGGATAATTCACCCCTCCACTTT
CDR3: CASSEDRDNSPLHF

size: many
D: TRBD1
V: TRBV20-1
J: TRBJ1-2
DNA: TGCAGTGCTACCTCAACAGGGGCGCCGAACTATGGCTACACCTTC
CDR3: CSATSTGAPNYGYTF

size: .
D: TRBD1
V: TRBV20-1
J: TRBJ1-2
DNA: TGCAGTGCTATCGTGGGACAGGGGGCCTATGGCTACACCTTC
CDR3: CSAIVGQGAYGYTF

size: .
D: .
V: TRBV10-3
J: TRBJ1-5
DNA: TGTGCCATCAGTGAGTGGCACCGGGTGGGTGATCCCCAGCATTTT
CDR3: CAISEWHRVGDPQHF

size: .
D: .
V: TRBV24-1
J: TRBJ2-5
DNA: TGTGCCACCAGTGATTCAACAGGACGGCTCCAAGAGACCCAGTACTTC
CDR3: CATSDSTGRLQETQYF

size: .
D: .
V: TRBV5-6
J: TRBJ1-6
DNA: TGTGCCAGCAGCTTGAGATCCGGAAGGGATTCACCCCTCCACTTT
CDR3: CASSLRSGRDSPLHF

size: .
D: .
V: TRBV15
J: TRBJ2-7
DNA: TGTGCCACCAGCGAGGGAACATCCTACGAGCAGTACTTC
CDR3: CATSEGTSYEQYF

size: .
D: .
V: TRBV25-1
J: TRBJ1-2
DNA: TGTGCCAGCAGTGAATTTGGCAGGTCGCATGGCTACACCTTC
CDR3: CASSEFGRSHGYTF

size: .
D: .
V: TRBV2
J: TRBJ1-6
DNA: TGTGCCAGCAGTGAAGCGCTAGGCGGGGCCGGAGGTTCACCCATCCACTTT
CDR3: CASSEALGGAGGSPIHF

size: .
D: .
V: TRBV7-9
J: TRBJ1-6
DNA: TGTGCCAGCAGCTTAGAGGGGGGCGCCTCACCCCTCCACTTT
CDR3: CASSLEGGASPLHF

size: few
D: .
V: TRBV7-2
J: TRBJ2-7
DNA: TGTGCCAGCAACCCGGACAGAAGCTCCTACGAGCAGTACTTC
CDR3: CASNPDRSSYEQYF

size: .
D: TRBD1
V: TRBV19
J: TRBJ1-2
DNA: TGTGCCAGTACGTGGGACAGAAACTATGGCTACACCTTC
CDR3: CASTWDRNYGYTF

size: .
D: TRBD2
V: TRBV24-1
J: TRBJ2-3
DNA: TGTGCCACCAGTGATTTACTAGCGGGGGGAGCAGATACGCAGTATTTT
CDR3: CATSDLLAGGADTQYF

size: .
D: .
V: TRBV19
J: TRBJ1-1
DNA: TGTGCCAGTAGTATTTGGACTGAAGCTTTCTTT
CDR3: CASSIWTEAFF

size: many
D: TRBD2
V: TRBV6-1
J: TRBJ2-5
DNA: TGTGCCAGCAGTCCCCTGGGGGGGGGGTGGGAGACCCAGTACTTC
CDR3: CASSPLGGGWETQYF

size: few
D: TRBD1
V: TRBV16
J: TRBJ1-5
DNA: TGTGCCAGCAGCGCGACAGGGGGCGGCTACGAGCATTTT
CDR3: CASSATGGGYEHF

size: many
D: .
V: TRBV10-3
J: TRBJ2-1
DNA: TGTGCCACCCCAAAAGGGGATAACTCCTACAATGAGCAGTTCTTC
CDR3: CATPKGDNSYNEQFF

size: .
D: TRBD1
V: TRBV24-1
J: TRBJ2-3
DNA: TGTGCCACCAGTTTGACAGGGGATTACAATGAGCAGTATTTT
CDR3: CATSLTGDYNEQYF

size: once
D: TRBD2
V: TRBV11-1
J: TRBJ2-3
DNA: TGTGCCAGCAGCTTCGGGACTAGCGGGGGGGCAGTCTTTCCAGATACGCAGTATTTT
CDR3: CASSFGTSGGAVFPDTQYF

size: .
D: TRBD1
V: TRBV25-1
J: TRBJ1-2
DNA: TGTGCCAGCAGCTTGGCAGGGGGCTCCTCCTATGGCTACACCTTC
CDR3: CASSLAGGSSYGYTF

size: .
D: .
V: TRBV7-6
J: TRBJ1-5
DNA: TGTGCCAGCAGCTCTCTTCCGTCGGACCAGCCCCAGCATTTT
CDR3: CASSSLPSDQPQHF

size: few
D: .
V: TRBV19
J: TRBJ2-5
DNA: TGTGCCACCTCAGATGGGACCCAGTACTTC
CDR3: CATSDGTQYF

size: once
D: .
V: TRBV10-3
J: TRBJ1-1
DNA: TGTGCCATCAGTCTACAGGGCACGGCTTTCTTT
CDR3: CAISLQGTAFF

size: .
D: TRBD1
V: TRBV15
J: TRBJ1-5
DNA: TGTGCCACCAGCAGTAGTAGGACAGGGAGAGGCAATCAGCCCCAGCATTTT
CDR3: CATSSSRTGRGNQPQHF

size: .
D: .
V: TRBV2
J: TRBJ1-1
DNA: TGTGCCAGCAGTACGAGCTTCAACACTGAAGCTTTCTTT
CDR3: CASSTSFNTEAFF

size: .
D: .
V: TRBV4-3
J: TRBJ1-2
DNA: TGCGCCAGCAGCCAAGTGTCCAGGCCAACCAACTATGGCTACACCTTC
CDR3: CASSQVSRPTNYGYTF

size: .
D: TRBD2
V: TRBV10-3
J: TRBJ2-7
DNA: TGTGCCATCAGTGGGGAGAGGGGAGGGAACGAGCAGTACTTC
CDR3: CAISGERGGNEQYF

size: .
D: TRBD2
V: TRBV12-3/TRBV12-4
J: TRBJ2-7
DNA: TGTGCCAGCTCACCATTAGGCGGGGGGCGGTACTTC
CDR3: CASSPLGGGRYF

size: .
D: TRBD1
V: TRBV2
J: TRBJ2-2
DNA: TGTGCCAGCAAGGGACAGGGAGGCACCGGGGAGCTGTTTTTT
CDR3: CASKGQGGTGELFF

size: few
D: .
V: TRBV25-1
J: TRBJ1-6
DNA: TGTGCCAGCAGTGAGTCCCATAACCTAAATTCACCCCTCCACTTT
CDR3: CASSESHNLNSPLHF

size: .
D: .
V: TRBV10-2
J: TRBJ1-1
DNA: TGCGCCAGCAGGGAGGAAGGGACACCCCGTGACGGTGAAGCTTTCTTT
CDR3: CASREEGTPRDGEAFF

size: once
D: .
V: TRBV6-2/TRBV6-3
J: TRBJ2-1
DNA: TGTGCCAGCAGTAATGGACTGCCTCCCGGAGGGCAGTTCTTC
CDR3: CASSNGLPPGGQFF

size: once
D: TRBD1
V: TRBV9
J: TRBJ1-2
DNA: TGTGCCAGCAGCGGACCGGGACAGGGAGACTATGGCTACACCTTC
CDR3: CASSGPGQGDYGYTF

size: .
D: .
V: TRBV7-2
J: TRBJ2-7
DNA: TGTGCCAGCAGCATAACAAGTGAGCAGTACTTC
CDR3: CASSITSEQYF

size: .
D: TRBD1
V: TRBV5-1
J: TRBJ2-7
DNA: TGCGCCAGCAGCTTTGGGACAGGGAACTACGAGCAGTACTTC
CDR3: CASSFGTGNYEQYF

size: few
D: .
V: TRBV29-1
J: TRBJ1-1
DNA: TGCAGCGTTGAAGGGGTTTTGAACACTGAAGCTTTCTTT
CDR3: CSVEGVLNTEAFF

size: .
D: .
V: TRBV2
J: TRBJ1-5
DNA: TGTGCCAGCACCGGAACTGTTGAAAGTAGACAGCCCCAGCATTTT
CDR3: CASTGTVESRQPQHF

size: .
D: .
V: TRBV7-8
J: TRBJ1-5
DNA: TGTGCCAGCAGCTCTCCGGGACGGAGGAATCAGCCCCAGCATTTT
CDR3: CASSSPGRRNQPQHF

size: .
D: .
V: TRBV20-1
J: TRBJ1-4
DNA: TGCAGTGCTAAGCAGGGAAGGGAAAAACTGTTTTTT
CDR3: CSAKQGREKLFF

size: .
D: .
V: TRBV19
J: TRBJ2-3
DNA: TGTGCCAGTAGTCCCGACACAGATACGCAGTATTTT
CDR3: CASSPDTDTQYF

size: .
D: TRBD1
V: TRBV25-1
J: TRBJ1-5
DNA: TGTGCCAGCAGTGGACAGGGGAGCAATCAGCCCCAGCATTTT
CDR3: CASSGQGSNQPQHF

size: .
D: TRBD2
V: TRBV7-2
J: TRBJ2-1
DNA: TGTGCCAGCAGCGGTGGACTAGAACAGTTCTTC
CDR3: CASSGGLEQFF